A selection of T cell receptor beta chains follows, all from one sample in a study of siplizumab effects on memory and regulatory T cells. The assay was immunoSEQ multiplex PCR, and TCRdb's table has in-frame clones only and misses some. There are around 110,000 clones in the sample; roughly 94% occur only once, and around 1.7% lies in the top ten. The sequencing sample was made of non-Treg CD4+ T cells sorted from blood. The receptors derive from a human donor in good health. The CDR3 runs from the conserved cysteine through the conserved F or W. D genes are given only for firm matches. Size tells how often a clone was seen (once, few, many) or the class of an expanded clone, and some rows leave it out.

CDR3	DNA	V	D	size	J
CASSPGLAGNNEQFF	TGTGCCAGCTCACCAGGACTAGCGGGGAACAATGAGCAGTTCTTC	TRBV18	TRBD2	once	TRBJ2-1
CASRQDDTEAFF	TGTGCCAGCCGACAGGATGACACTGAAGCTTTCTTT	TRBV5-4	-	-	TRBJ1-1
CASSRRGLGSNQPQHF	TGCGCCAGCAGTAGACGCGGCCTAGGGAGCAATCAGCCCCAGCATTTT	TRBV10-1	-	-	TRBJ1-5
CASSPMGQGNQPQHF	TGTGCCAGCTCGCCTATGGGACAGGGGAATCAGCCCCAGCATTTT	TRBV18	TRBD1	-	TRBJ1-5
CASSSQGTSGPYEQYF	TGTGCCAGCAGCTCCCAGGGGACTAGCGGGCCCTACGAGCAGTACTTC	TRBV7-3	TRBD2	once	TRBJ2-7
CASRGDTSYEQYF	TGTGCCAGCAGGGGGGACACCAGCTACGAGCAGTACTTC	TRBV27	-	-	TRBJ2-7
CASSPDKGETQYF	TGTGCCAGCTCACCAGACAAGGGAGAGACCCAGTACTTC	TRBV18	-	-	TRBJ2-5
CASSLIMSRATEAFF	TGTGCCAGCAGCTTAATTATGAGCAGAGCGACTGAAGCTTTCTTT	TRBV7-2	-	-	TRBJ1-1
CASSGARSSYNSPLHF	TGTGCCAGCAGCGGAGCCAGGAGCTCCTATAATTCACCCCTCCACTTT	TRBV7-9	-	-	TRBJ1-6
CAISESVRGAPLHF	TGTGCCATCAGTGAGTCTGTGAGGGGGGCACCCCTCCACTTT	TRBV10-3	-	few	TRBJ1-6
CASSIQRNLQETQYF	TGTGCCAGTAGTATACAGAGAAACCTTCAAGAGACCCAGTACTTC	TRBV19	-	-	TRBJ2-5
CAYRRDGNQPQHF	TGTGCCTACAGAAGGGACGGTAATCAGCCCCAGCATTTT	TRBV30	-	-	TRBJ1-5
CASSARGVDEQYF	TGTGCCAGCAGTGCCAGGGGCGTCGACGAGCAGTACTTC	TRBV2	-	-	TRBJ2-7
CATSIDKREQYF	TGTGCCACCAGCATCGACAAGCGAGAGCAGTACTTC	TRBV15	-	-	TRBJ2-7
CASSGDSNQPQHF	TGTGCCAGCTCAGGGGACAGCAATCAGCCCCAGCATTTT	TRBV18	-	-	TRBJ1-5